This passage covers 7 T cell receptor beta chains from one sample sequenced in a study of CD8 T cells in ankylosing spondylitis. TCRdb passed the 5' RACE reads through MiXCR, listing each CDR3 protein once. The sample holds approximately 150,000 distinct CDR3 sequences, 30% to 35% seen once. The sample taken for sequencing was synovial fluid, either unsorted or a sorted T cell fraction (not recorded which). These receptors all stem from a male donor with ankylosing spondylitis.

The chain is built from TRBV7-2 and TRBJ2-7; 7 positions match TRBD2. With V trimmed by 1 base and J by 3 bases, 9 bases remained unmatched. Germline V gene lookup returns CDR1 SGHTA and CDR2 FQGNSA. This CDR3 is built from 16 residues. CDR3: CASSLGAAGVGYEQYF. The CDR3 DNA follows: TGTGCCAGCAGCTTAGGTGCTGCGGGAGTAGGCTACGAGCAGTACTTC.

The chain joins TRBV5-6 to TRBJ2-5, with D perhaps TRBD1 or TRBD2 (5 bases each). From germline, CDR1 is SGHDT and CDR2 YYEEEE. Trimming took 1 base from V and 5 from J, leaving 15 bases between them. The CDR3 contains 15 residues. The CDR3 spells CASSLPRGYGETQYF. The CDR3 DNA reads TGTGCCAGCAGCTTGCCGAGGGGTTACGGGGAGACCCAGTACTTC.

The chain joins TRBV7-6 to TRBJ2-1; no clear D. The V end lost 5 bases, the J end lost 0 bases, and 11 bases lay between the germline ends. Germline V gene sequence: CDR1 SGHVS, CDR2 FNYEAQ. The CDR3 has 15 residues. The CDR3 DNA reads TGTGCCAGCAGCCCGCGGTTCGGCTCCTACAATGAGCAGTTCTTC. Encoded protein: CASSPRFGSYNEQFF.

This clonotype turned up a few times. This rearrangement joins TRBV11-3 to TRBJ1-6; D remains unclear. Germline values: CDR1 SGHNT, CDR2 YENEEA. The CDR3 is 15 amino acids. Trimming took off 0 bases at V and 5 bases at J, with 8 bases between the two ends. CDR3 coding DNA: TGTGCCAGCAGCTTAGACGGGAGGGATAATTCACCCCTCCACTTT. It codes for CASSLDGRDNSPLHF.

This clonotype occurred once. The chain uses TRBV6-4 and TRBJ2-2, with TRBD2 matching 7 bases. Looked up from germline, CDR1 is MRHNA and CDR2 is SNTAGT. This CDR3 spans 14 amino acids. The trim removed 6 bases at V and 5 bases at J, leaving 6 bases unmatched. CDR3 bases: TGTGCCAGCAGCCGGGACTACGGGACCGGGGAGCTGTTTTTT. Translation gives CASSRDYGTGELFF.

This clonotype was seen a few times. The rearrangement links TRBV5-1 to TRBJ1-6; TRBD1 matches 10 bases. The germline V gene encodes CDR1 SGHRS and CDR2 YFSETQ. V lost 4 bases to trimming and J lost 6 bases; unmatched junction nucleotides: 1. The CDR3 length is 14 residues. The CDR3 sequence is CASSRTGGNSPLHF. As DNA, the CDR3 is TGCGCCAGCAGCCGGACAGGGGGTAATTCACCCCTCCACTTT.

This clonotype came up a few times. The chain recombines TRBV2 with TRBJ1-4, with D hard to call. Trimming took 5 bases from V and 6 from J, leaving 10 bases between them. In germline, CDR1 is SNHLY, CDR2 FYNNEI. The CDR3 runs to 13 residues. CDR3 region: CASSLLVYEKLFF. CDR3 bases: TGTGCCAGCAGTCTTTTGGTATATGAAAAACTGTTTTTT.